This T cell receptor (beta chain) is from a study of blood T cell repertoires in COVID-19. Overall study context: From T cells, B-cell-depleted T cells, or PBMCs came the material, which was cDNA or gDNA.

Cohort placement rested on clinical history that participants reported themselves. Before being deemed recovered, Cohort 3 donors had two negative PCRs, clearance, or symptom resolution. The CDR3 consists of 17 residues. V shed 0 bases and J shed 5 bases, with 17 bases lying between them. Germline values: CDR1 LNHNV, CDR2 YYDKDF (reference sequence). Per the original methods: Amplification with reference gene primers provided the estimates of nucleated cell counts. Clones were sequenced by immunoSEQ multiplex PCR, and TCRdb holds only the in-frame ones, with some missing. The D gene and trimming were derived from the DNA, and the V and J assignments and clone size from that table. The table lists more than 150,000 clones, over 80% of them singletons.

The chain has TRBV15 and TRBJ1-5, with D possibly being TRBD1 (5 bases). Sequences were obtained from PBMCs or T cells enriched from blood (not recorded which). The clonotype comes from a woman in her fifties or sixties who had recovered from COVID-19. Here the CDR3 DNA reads TGTGCCACCAGCAGAGACCTTGCTGGGGCTCGGTATCAGCCCCAGCATTTT. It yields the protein CATSRDLAGARYQPQHF.